This T cell receptor (beta chain) was obtained from a study of cytomegalovirus exposure and HLA in healthy donors. Note on this clone: Antigen specificity is unknown.

PCR used 60 Vbeta primers and 13 Jbeta primers. Sequencing was performed with immunoSEQ multiplex PCR; in TCRdb, only in-frame clones are kept and a portion is missing. The sample holds 110,000 to 150,000 clones, about 77% seen once. CDR3 size: 14 residues. CDR1 and CDR2 from the germline V gene are SGHRS and YFSETQ. V dropped 5 bases and J dropped 7; count of bases not matched to a gene: 4. Whole-study findings and limits: One variant, a missense change in DCLRE1C, was linked in a later analysis to TCR beta V- and J-gene trimming.

This TCR was sampled from a male donor in good health and CMV-seronegative. This rearrangement joins TRBV5-1 to TRBJ2-2, with 11 bases lining up with TRBD2. Sample: PBMCs. This CDR3 reads CASRLAGGGGELFF. The CDR3 nucleotides are TGCGCCAGCAGGCTAGCGGGAGGAGGCGGGGAGCTGTTTTTT.